The T cell receptor (beta chain) described here comes from a study of blood T cell repertoires in COVID-19. Study-wide context: Samples came from the United States, Italy and Spain, spanning acute and convalescent COVID-19. T cells, B-cell-depleted T cells, or PBMCs supplied cDNA or gDNA.

Only in-frame clones appear in the TCRdb table, and some are missing; sequencing was by immunoSEQ multiplex PCR. This repertoire shows about 160,000 clones, roughly 83% found once; its top ten account for roughly 9%. Germline CDR1 MDHEN, CDR2 SYDVKM. The CDR3 consists of 16 residues. Germline trimming cut 4 bases from V and 10 bases from J; bases unmatched to any gene: 18. The source material was peripheral blood. This sequence was found in a woman of 80 years or more with active or convalescent COVID-19. V gene TRBV28 combines with J gene TRBJ1-1, with TRBD1 matching 7 bases. The CDR3 here is CASSYGGQRQGEGAFF. The CDR3 bases are TGTGCCAGCAGTTATGGGGGCCAACGACAGGGTGAAGGAGCTTTCTTT.